This T cell receptor (beta chain) emerged from a study of regulatory T cells in long-lasting Graves disease listed by TCRdb under 2021. Background on the whole study: Antithyroid drugs had been taken for less than 3 months by newly diagnosed Graves' disease patients. TCR sequencing covered some 13 persistent and roughly 20 newly diagnosed Graves' disease patients, around 35 samples in total. The study took place in China and was registered as a clinical trial. Peripheral blood TCR sequencing and RNA sequencing compared persistent Graves' disease patients with newly diagnosed Graves' disease patients.

On this clonotype itself: The antigen it recognizes is unknown. No much larger clone is present one base from it, and per-base qualities are unavailable.

The library came from multiplex PCR. TCRdb shows the sequencer as Illumina HiSeq 4000. iRepertoire HTBI primers and Arm-PCR amplification of CDR3 regions were used to construct TCR beta libraries. Before sequencing, the PCR products underwent gel purification. The published analysis was carried out like this. A total of roughly 58 TRBV and some 15 TRBJ segments were identified across samples and were used for gene usage analysis of CDR3 amino acid clonotypes. Filtered high-quality paired reads were merged into contigs using COPE and FqMerger. Contigs were aligned with BLAST to IMGT TRBV, TRBD and TRBJ reference genes, and CDR3 was defined per IMGT. Any clonotype with a frequency above 0.1% was classified as a highly expanded clone. Shannon entropy served as the measure of repertoire diversity, while the Gini coefficient captured V-J evenness. Public clonotypes were defined as clonotypes shared by more than one individual. TCRdb itself trimmed the public reads at Q25 with fastp, ran MiXCR and retained productive beta chains. Rows matching on CDR3 protein sequence are summarized as one entry with the most common DNA and genes. The authors' filters were not applied to this entry. Across this sample there are about 540,000 distinct CDR3 sequences, with 13% seen only once. The biggest ten clones account for 10% of the sample.

This sample's time point label indicates: newly diagnosed GD, antithyroid drugs for less than 3 months. RNA was extracted from PBMCs in TRIzol for both TCR sequencing and RNA sequencing. The diagnosis of Graves' disease followed American Thyroid Association guidelines. Recruitment of patients was carried out at an endocrinology department in Xi'an, China. Each patient gave approximately 9 milliliters of peripheral blood, collected in an EDTA anticoagulant tube. PBMCs were isolated by Ficoll Paque Plus density gradient separation without further T cell sorting. RNA quality was checked with an Agilent 2100 Bioanalyzer and agarose gel, and concentration with a NanoDrop 2000. What the study reported, not specific to this receptor: The study examined only peripheral blood because the primary lesion, thyroid tissue, could not be accessed. TRBV28, TRBJ1-2 and TRBJ2-5 were preferentially used in persistent disease, while TRBV20-1 and TRBJ2-1 were favored in newly diagnosed disease. A larger number of public clonotypes was shared among persistent patients (approximately 2,500) than among newly diagnosed patients (around 970). Sequencing and analysis were restricted to the TCR beta chain. As a limitation, the authors acknowledged that the small sample size may reduce accuracy. Compared with newly diagnosed patients, patients with persistent Graves' disease had lower TCR Shannon entropy and fewer highly expanded clones, which suggests clonal expansion.

For CDR1 and CDR2, the germline V gene lists MDHEN and SYDVKM. The CDR3 holds 15 amino acids from the cysteine to the phenylalanine. Of all the DNA, just the CDR3 is kept, 45 bases in frame from base 1. The junction shows trimming of 7 bases on V and 4 bases on J, and the gene matches do not reach 6 bases of it. These data also formed part of another study, on T cells in Graves' hyperthyroidism and ophthalmopathy. As the second study states: Stable Graves' hyperthyroidism was defined as the absence of progression to ophthalmopathy over 18 months of follow-up. Hyperthyroidism patients were newly diagnosed, had a disease duration of under 2 months, and were aged 18 to 65 years. Patients with uncontrolled infections, other autoimmune diseases, pregnancy or lactation were excluded. Diagnoses were established on the basis of clinical symptoms, serum thyroxine and TRAb, thyroid ultrasound, and orbital computed tomography. The first round of RT-PCR for the TCR CDR3 was performed with the HTBI primer set and the Qiagen OneStep RT-PCR kit. Most expanded thyroid clonotypes (frequency above 0.001) were also found in blood, which suggests that blood repertoires may mirror thyroid immune responses. A 13 V-J signature model separated ophthalmopathy from stable hyperthyroidism, with around 91% sensitivity and 81.08% specificity in cross-validation and 80%/75% in testing. In validation, progression to ophthalmopathy was predicted by the model with more than 65% sensitivity and nearly 75% specificity, a median of about 6.8 months before onset. A discovery cohort of approximately 97 patients, 43 with Graves' ophthalmopathy and 55 to 60 with stable Graves' hyperthyroidism, was used to find distinguishing TCR V-J signatures. Prospective prediction of ophthalmopathy was tested in an independent validation cohort of some 20 hyperthyroidism patients and 17 patients who later progressed to ophthalmopathy. For training and testing, the 80 to 100 patients in the discovery cohort were randomly divided in a 7:3 ratio. Thyroid tissue and blood T-cell repertoires from roughly six Graves' hyperthyroidism patients were also compared in the study. After sampling, hyperthyroidism patients received methimazole starting at 30 mg daily, and ophthalmopathy patients received high-dose intravenous methylprednisolone. Libraries were constructed in a second round of multiplex PCR, after which size selection and purification were performed. Paired-end sequencing of the libraries was performed with 100 bp reads on an Illumina HiSeq2000. SOAPnuke was used to process the raw data, with reads discarded if the reads contained adapters or uncalled bases, had a mean Phred below 15, or lacked an exact constant-primer or identifier match. High-quality paired reads were merged using COPE v1.2.5, and each unique nucleotide sequence was defined as a clonotype. Clonotypes were aligned to IMGT TRBV, TRBD and TRBJ reference segments using MiTCR v1.1. Analysis was restricted to V-J combinations with a frequency above 0.0001, which covered just over 98% of repertoires. A TCS score was defined as the ratio between F50 (clonal expansion) and ExV (chaos), using BLOSUM62-based TCRdist between CDR3 peptides within each V-J. Welch's t-statistics and random forest reduced approximately 520 V-J features to some 14, which were used in a naive Bayes classifier (R e1071). Sample size was not statistically predetermined, and blinding of investigators to group allocation was not performed. TCR Vbeta CDR3 sequencing of 120 to 150 peripheral blood samples (under 45 ophthalmopathy, some 75 hyperthyroidism and around 17 progressor patients) is reported in the paper.

The sequence links TRBV28 to TRBJ2-1, with 11 bases aligning to TRBD2. Sequencing used peripheral blood mononuclear cells (PBMCs), obtained at new diagnosis, from a patient treated with antithyroid drugs. This sequence was found in a man younger than 40 with Graves disease. Donor details come from another sample of the same person, matched by shared clones. CDR3 protein: CASIPGTSGYNEQFF. The nucleotide sequence is given as TGTGCCAGCATCCCCGGGACTAGCGGTTACAATGAGCAGTTCTTC.